A single sample is the source of the 13 T cell receptor beta chains below, sequenced in a study of blood T cell repertoires in COVID-19. Sequencing used immunoSEQ multiplex PCR; TCRdb keeps in-frame clones, though not all of them. Here the sample spans tens of thousands of clones, 89% being singletons. What was sequenced was peripheral blood. The receptors come from a woman aged 50 to 60 with active COVID-19.

CDR3 protein: CASSRREVSTQYF. CDR3 bases: TGTGCCAGCAGCCGCCGGGAGGTGTCAACGCAGTATTTT. The genes are TRBV7-2 and TRBJ2-3; TRBD2 matches at 7 bases. The CDR3 has 13 residues. The V gene end was trimmed by 5 bases and the J gene end by 9 bases; junction bases not matched to a gene: 8. The germline CDR1 and CDR2 sequences are SGHTA and FQGNSA.

V and J are TRBV9 and TRBJ2-5; weak D call: TRBD2 (7 bases). Germline V lookup: CDR1 SGDLS, CDR2 YYNGEE. The CDR3 is 14 residues long. V lost 3 bases and J lost 5, with 14 bases in between. CDR3 DNA: TGTGCCAGCAGCGCCCTAGGGAGGGGGGAGACCCAGTACTTC. The encoded protein is CASSALGRGETQYF.

The chain uses TRBV2 and TRBJ2-7, with 8 bases aligning to TRBD2. Per the germline V gene, CDR1 is SNHLY and CDR2 is FYNNEI. J gave up 2 bases and V 6 bases, and 3 bases lay outside the gene matches. CDR3 size: 13 residues. CDR3 region: CASRAGAPYEQYF. The CDR3 nucleotides read TGTGCCAGCAGAGCGGGGGCCCCCTACGAGCAGTACTTC.

J is TRBJ1-6 and V is TRBV3-1 (or the pseudogene TRBV3-2); TRBD1 is a possible D gene (6 bases). The V gene's germline CDR1 is LGHDT and CDR2 YNNKEL (reference sequence). Trimming took off 0 bases at V and 6 bases at J, with 9 bases between the two ends. CDR3 size: 15 residues. The CDR3 bases are TGTGCCAGCAGCCAAGAACAGGGAGTTAATTCACCCCTCCACTTT. This encodes CASSQEQGVNSPLHF.

The chain employs TRBV19 and TRBJ1-1, with 9 bases lining up with TRBD1. The CDR3 contains 14 residues. CDR1 and CDR2 (germline): LNHDA, SQIVND (reference sequence). V shed 6 bases, J shed 0 bases, and the junction held 2 bases outside the gene matches. For the CDR3, the DNA is TGTGCCAGTAGAGGACAGGGGATGAACACTGAAGCTTTCTTT. This codes for CASRGQGMNTEAFF.

The chain uses TRBV19 and TRBJ2-4; 10 bases line up with TRBD2. Trimming took 3 bases from V and 0 from J; bases not matched to a gene: 11. CDR1 and CDR2 from the germline V gene are LNHDA and SQIVND (reference sequence). The CDR3 runs 19 residues. The CDR3 loop reads CASSMFLAGDVLAKNIQYF. In nucleotides, the CDR3 is TGTGCCAGTAGTATGTTTCTAGCGGGAGATGTCCTAGCCAAAAACATTCAGTACTTC.

V and J are TRBV19 and TRBJ2-1, with D perhaps matching TRBD2 (5 bases). V lost 5 bases to trimming and J lost 4 bases, with 12 bases between them. Germline V gene sequence: CDR1 LNHDA, CDR2 SQIVND (reference sequence). The CDR3 loop spans 14 amino acids. CDR3 sequence reads: CASSAQRSYNEQFF. The CDR3 nucleotides are TGTGCCAGTAGTGCCCAGCGGAGTTACAATGAGCAGTTCTTC.

This sequence joins TRBV30 and TRBJ1-6; the D gene is possibly TRBD1 (5 bases). The CDR3 runs to 14 residues. Germline V gene data show CDR1 as GTSNPN and CDR2 as SVGIG (reference sequence). V lost 1 base and J lost 9, with 13 bases in between. In DNA form, the CDR3 reads TGTGCCTGGAGTGAGGTCCAGGGAACTTCACCCCTCCACTTT. Translating it yields CAWSEVQGTSPLHF.

The V and J genes are TRBV4-1 and TRBJ2-1, with D possibly matching TRBD2 (6 bases). Trimming left V 1 base short and J 6 bases short, with 13 bases between. Germline V CDR1 and CDR2: MGHRA, YSYEKL. CDR3 length: 15 amino acids. This CDR3 is CASSQVFRSGNEQFF. For the CDR3, the DNA is TGCGCCAGCAGCCAAGTCTTCCGTAGCGGCAATGAGCAGTTCTTC.

The chain carries TRBV4-2 and TRBJ2-2; the D is unclear. The CDR3 spans 14 residues. Germline values: CDR1 LGHNA, CDR2 YNFKEQ. Trimming stripped 1 base from V and 7 bases from J, with 10 bases between. CDR3 coding DNA: TGTGCCAGCAGCCAAGTTCCTTTTAGCGGGGAGCTGTTTTTT. It translates to CASSQVPFSGELFF.

V gene TRBV2 combines with J gene TRBJ2-3; 10 bases line up with TRBD2. V trimming: 6 bases; J trimming: 0 bases; junction bases outside the gene matches: 3. In germline, CDR1 is SNHLY, CDR2 FYNNEI. The CDR3 consists of 15 residues. CDR3 nucleotide sequence: TGTGCCAGCAGACAACTAGCGGGAAGCACAGATACGCAGTATTTT. Translated: CASRQLAGSTDTQYF.

The rearrangement joins TRBV30 to TRBJ2-1, with a tentative D call TRBD2 (6 bases). Germline V gene data show CDR1 as GTSNPN and CDR2 as SVGIG (reference sequence). The length of the CDR3 is 14 residues. V was trimmed by 2 bases and J by 3 bases, leaving 11 bases between them. The CDR3, as DNA: TGTGCCTGGAGTCTGGGTAGCGGCTACAATGAGCAGTTCTTC. Translated: CAWSLGSGYNEQFF.

Written as DNA, the CDR3 is TGTGCCAGCAGCTCGACAGGGGAAAGCACTGAAGCTTTCTTT. Amino acid sequence: CASSSTGESTEAFF. The genes are TRBV6-5 and TRBJ1-1, with 8 bases matching TRBD1. This CDR3 is built from 14 residues. V lost 6 bases to trimming and J lost 4 bases; unmatched junction nucleotides: 7. Germline V gives CDR1 MNHEY, CDR2 SVGAGI.